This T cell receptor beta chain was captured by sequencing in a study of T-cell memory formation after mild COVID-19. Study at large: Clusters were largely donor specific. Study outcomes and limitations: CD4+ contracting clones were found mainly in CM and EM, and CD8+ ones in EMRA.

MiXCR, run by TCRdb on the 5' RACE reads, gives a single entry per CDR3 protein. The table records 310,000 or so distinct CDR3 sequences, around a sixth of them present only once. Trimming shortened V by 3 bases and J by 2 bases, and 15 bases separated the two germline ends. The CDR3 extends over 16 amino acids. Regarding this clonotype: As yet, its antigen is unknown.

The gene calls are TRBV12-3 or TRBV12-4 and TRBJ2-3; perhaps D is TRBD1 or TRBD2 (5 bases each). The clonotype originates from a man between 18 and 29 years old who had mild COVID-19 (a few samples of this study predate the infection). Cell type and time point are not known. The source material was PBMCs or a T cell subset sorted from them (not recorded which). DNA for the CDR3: TGTGCCAGCAGTTTGATCTTCGGGACGGTCACAGATACGCAGTATTTT. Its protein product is CASSLIFGTVTDTQYF.